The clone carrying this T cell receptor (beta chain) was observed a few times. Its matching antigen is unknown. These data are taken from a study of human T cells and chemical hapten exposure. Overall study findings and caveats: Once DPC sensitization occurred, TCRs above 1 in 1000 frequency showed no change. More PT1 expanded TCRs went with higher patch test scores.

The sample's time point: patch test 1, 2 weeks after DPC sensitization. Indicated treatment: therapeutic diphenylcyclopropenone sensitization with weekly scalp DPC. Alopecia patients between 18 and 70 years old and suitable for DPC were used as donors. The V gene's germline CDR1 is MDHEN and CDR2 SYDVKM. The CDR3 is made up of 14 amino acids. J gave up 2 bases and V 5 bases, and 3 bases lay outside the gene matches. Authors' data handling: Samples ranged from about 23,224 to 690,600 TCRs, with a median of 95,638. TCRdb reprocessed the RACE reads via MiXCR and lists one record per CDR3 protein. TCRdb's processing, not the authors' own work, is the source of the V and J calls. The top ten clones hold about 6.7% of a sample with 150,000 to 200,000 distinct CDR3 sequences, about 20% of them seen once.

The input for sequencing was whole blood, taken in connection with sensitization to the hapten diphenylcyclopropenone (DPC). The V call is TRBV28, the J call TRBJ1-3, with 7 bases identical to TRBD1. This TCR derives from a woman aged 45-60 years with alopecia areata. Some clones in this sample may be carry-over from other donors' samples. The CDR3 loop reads CASSITGAGNTIYF. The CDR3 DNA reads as TGTGCCAGCAGTATAACAGGGGCTGGAAACACCATATATTTT.